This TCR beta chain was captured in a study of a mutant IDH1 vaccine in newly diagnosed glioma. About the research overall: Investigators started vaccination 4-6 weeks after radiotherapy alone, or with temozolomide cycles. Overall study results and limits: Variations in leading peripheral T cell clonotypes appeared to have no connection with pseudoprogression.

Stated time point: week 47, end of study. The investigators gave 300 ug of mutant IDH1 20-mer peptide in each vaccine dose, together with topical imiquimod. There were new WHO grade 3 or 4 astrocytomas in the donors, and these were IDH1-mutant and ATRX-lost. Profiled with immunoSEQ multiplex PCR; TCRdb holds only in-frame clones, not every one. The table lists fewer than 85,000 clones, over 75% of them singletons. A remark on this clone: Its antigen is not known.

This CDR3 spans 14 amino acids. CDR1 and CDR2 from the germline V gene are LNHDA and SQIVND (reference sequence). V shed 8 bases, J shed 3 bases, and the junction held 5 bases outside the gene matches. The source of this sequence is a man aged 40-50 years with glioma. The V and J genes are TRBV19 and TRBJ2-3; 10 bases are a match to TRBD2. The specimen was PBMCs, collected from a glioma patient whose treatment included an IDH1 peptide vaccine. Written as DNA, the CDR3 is TGTGCCAGTCGGGCGACTAGCGGGACAGATACGCAGTATTTT. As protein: CASRATSGTDTQYF.